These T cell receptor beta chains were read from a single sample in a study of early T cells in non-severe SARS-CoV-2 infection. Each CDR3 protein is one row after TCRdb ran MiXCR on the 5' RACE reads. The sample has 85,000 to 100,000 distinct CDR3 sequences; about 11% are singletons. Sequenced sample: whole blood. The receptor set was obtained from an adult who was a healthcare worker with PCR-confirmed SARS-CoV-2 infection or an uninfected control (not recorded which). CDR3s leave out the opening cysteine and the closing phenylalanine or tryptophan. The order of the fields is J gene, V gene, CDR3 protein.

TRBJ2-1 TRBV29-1 SVAGNEQF
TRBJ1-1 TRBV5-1 ASSRGQGGDTEAF
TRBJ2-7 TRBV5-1 ASSLNAAGVVYEQY
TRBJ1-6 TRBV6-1 ASSVSWENASPLH
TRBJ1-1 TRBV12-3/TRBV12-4 ASSLLMGTEAF
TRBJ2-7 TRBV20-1 SAEGRTAPYEQY
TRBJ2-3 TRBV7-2 ASRGGTDTQY
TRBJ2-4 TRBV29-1 SVGGLAKNIQY
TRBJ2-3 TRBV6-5 ASSYQVTSAERQY
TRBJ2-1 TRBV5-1 ASSLAERGALSYNEQF
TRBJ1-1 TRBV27 ASRSTGLNTEAF
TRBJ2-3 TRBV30 ACGLTSGYSTDTQY
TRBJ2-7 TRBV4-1 ASSLRDTNYEQY
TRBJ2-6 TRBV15 ATSTTAGANVLT
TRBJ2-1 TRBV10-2 ASSGSGPSEQF
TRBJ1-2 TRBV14 ASSLSWTNGYGYT
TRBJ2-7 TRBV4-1 ASSLRLAGFAYEQY
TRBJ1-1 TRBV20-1 SAISQGTSAEAF
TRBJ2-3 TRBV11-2 ASSQGLTDTQY
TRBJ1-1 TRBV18 ASSPPQGEAF
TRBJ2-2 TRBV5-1 ASSFQGADRNTGELF
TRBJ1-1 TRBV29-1 SVGEGSGTEAF
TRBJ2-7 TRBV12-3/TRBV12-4 ASSLGISSYEQY
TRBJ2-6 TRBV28 ASTLPGANVLT
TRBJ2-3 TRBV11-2 ASSLLLTDTQY
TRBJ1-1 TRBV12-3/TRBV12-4 ASSRRLGTGSSTEAF
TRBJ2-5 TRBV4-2 ASSHNGQASETQY
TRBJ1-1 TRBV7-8 ASRAAKMNTEAF
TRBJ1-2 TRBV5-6 ASSPRGNYGYT
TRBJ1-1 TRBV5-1 ASSPQGRATEAF